This T cell receptor beta chain originates from a study of T cells in Graves' hyperthyroidism and ophthalmopathy. This clonotype was seen many times. Template material for amplifying TCR beta CDR3 regions consisted of RNA transcripts. The HTBI primer set served for first-round RT-PCR of the TCR CDR3. TCRdb fed the multiplex PCR reads into MiXCR, producing one record per CDR3 protein. The table shows 300,000 to 500,000 distinct CDR3 sequences, with over 13% occurring only once. V lost 6 bases to trimming and J lost 10 bases, with 10 bases between them. The germline gives CDR1 MDHEN, CDR2 SYDVKM. CDR3 length: 11 residues.

This clonotype was obtained from a middle-aged man with Graves' ophthalmopathy. The chain links TRBV28 to TRBJ2-1; D unresolved. The material sequenced was blood. CDR3 sequence reads: CASRLTQEQFF. In nucleotides, the CDR3 is TGTGCCAGCAGGCTAACTCAGGAGCAGTTCTTC.